The 19 T cell receptor beta chains below all came from one sample that was sequenced in a study of neurological immune-mediated disorders. TCRdb ran MiXCR on the 5' RACE reads and lists one entry per CDR3 protein. The sample holds roughly 36,000 distinct CDR3 sequences; 7% to 8.5% are singletons and the top ten take 5.5% to 6.5%. Sequencing used CD4+ T cells from blood. These receptors came from a man aged 45 to 65 in good health.

This clonotype was seen ten or more times. The chain uses TRBV7-2 and TRBJ1-5; D uncertain. Germline V gives CDR1 SGHTA, CDR2 FQGNSA. V was shortened by 0 bases and J by 0 bases, with 9 bases between the two germline ends. The length of the CDR3 is 16 residues. This CDR3 reads CASSLAWGHSNQPQHF. CDR3 bases: TGTGCCAGCAGCTTAGCATGGGGTCATAGCAATCAGCCCCAGCATTTT. The variable domain in full, with the rest retrieved from reference TRBV7-2 and TRBJ1-5, is GAGVSQSPSNKVTEKGKDVELRCDPISGHTALYWYRQSLGQGLEFLIYFQGNSAPDKSGLPSDRFSAERTGGSVSTLTIQRTQQEDSAVYLCASSLAWGHSNQPQHFGDGTRLSIL.

This clonotype occurred many times. The genes are TRBV6-5 and TRBJ1-5, with 8 bases lining up with TRBD1. Germline V gene sequence: CDR1 MNHEY, CDR2 SVGAGI. Germline trimming cut 4 bases from V and 2 bases from J; bases unmatched to any gene: 4. This CDR3 is built from 15 residues. The CDR3 DNA reads TGTGCCAGCAGTTCCCAGGGGGCTGGCAATCAGCCCCAGCATTTT. Encoded protein: CASSSQGAGNQPQHF.

The sample holds many counts of this clonotype. The rearrangement uses TRBV3-1 and TRBJ2-6, with D possibly matching TRBD1 (5 bases). Germline V gene lookup returns CDR1 LGHDT and CDR2 YNNKEL (reference sequence). This CDR3 contains 20 residues. V shed 4 bases and J shed 0 bases, with 22 bases lying between them. CDR3 sequence reads: CASSLRPETVFFSGANVLTF. DNA for the CDR3: TGTGCCAGCAGCCTAAGACCGGAGACAGTTTTTTTCTCTGGGGCCAACGTCCTGACTTTC.

V usage is TRBV20-1 and J usage is TRBJ2-7, with 14 bases fitting TRBD2. The germline V gene encodes CDR1 DFQATT and CDR2 SNEGSKA (reference sequence). The CDR3 sequence is 17 residues long. V lost 6 bases and J lost 0; bases outside the gene matches: 10. CDR3 region: CSAIGTSGSPNSYEQYF. The DNA for the CDR3 is TGCAGTGCCATCGGGACTAGCGGGAGCCCCAACTCCTACGAGCAGTACTTC.

The table lists this clonotype with many counts. The chain has TRBV12-3 or TRBV12-4 and TRBJ2-1; D is unclear. The CDR3 consists of 15 residues. V lost 3 bases and J lost 4, with 13 bases in between. The CDR3 protein is CASSLGSRPYNEQFF. As DNA, the CDR3 is TGTGCCAGCAGTTTGGGCAGCAGACCTTACAATGAGCAGTTCTTC.

This clonotype was counted ten times or more. The CDR3: CSATLGGSGTDTQYF. The CDR3 DNA reads as TGCAGTGCTACCCTCGGGGGTAGCGGCACAGATACGCAGTATTTT. The gene calls are TRBV20-1 and TRBJ2-3, with a tentative D call TRBD2 (6 bases). CDR3 size: 15 residues. CDR1 is DFQATT and CDR2 is SNEGSKA in the germline V gene (reference sequence). The ends were cut back, 4 bases at V and 1 base at J, with 15 bases in the middle.

This clonotype was seen at least ten times. The genes are TRBV5-1 and TRBJ2-5, with a possible D match to TRBD2 (6 bases). The CDR3 consists of 15 residues. The germline V gene encodes CDR1 SGHRS and CDR2 YFSETQ. Trimming left V 9 bases short and J 1 base short, with 19 bases between. DNA of the CDR3: TGCGCCACCAAAGGTGGCGGAGGGATCCAAGAGACCCAGTACTTC. Its protein product is CATKGGGGIQETQYF.

The table lists this clonotype with many counts. CDR3 bases: TGTGCCAGCAGCTTAGCGGGAGCCTACAATGAGCAGTTCTTC. Amino acids: CASSLAGAYNEQFF. The chain couples TRBV7-9 to TRBJ2-1; possible D gene TRBD2, 5 bases. The CDR3 contains 14 residues. The V gene lost 0 bases and the J gene lost 2 bases, with 5 bases spanning the gap. Germline V CDR1 and CDR2: SEHNR, FQNEAQ (reference sequence). The full variable domain, its missing parts supplied by reference TRBV7-9 and TRBJ2-1, is DTGVSQNPRHKITKRGQNVTFRCDPISEHNRLYWYRQTLGQGPEFLTYFQNEAQLEKSRLLSDRFSAERPKGSFSTLEIQRTEQGDSAMYLCASSLAGAYNEQFFGPGTRLTVL.

In this sample, this clonotype turned up many times. J is TRBJ1-5 and V is TRBV20-1; D is ambiguous. CDR1 DFQATT and CDR2 SNEGSKA come from the germline V gene (reference sequence). The CDR3 has 16 residues. V lost 3 bases and J lost 2, with 17 bases in between. Written as DNA, the CDR3 is TGCAGTGCTAGTCCGAGGGCTGCGAAGGGCAATCAGCCCCAGCATTTT. This encodes CSASPRAAKGNQPQHF.

The rearrangement joins TRBV10-3 to TRBJ2-7, with D perhaps TRBD1 (6 bases). Trimming stripped 2 bases from V and 3 bases from J, with 8 bases between. From germline, CDR1 is ENHRY and CDR2 SYGVKD. The CDR3 extends over 13 amino acids. CDR3 residues: CAISERQDYEQYF. The DNA of the CDR3 is TGTGCCATCAGTGAGCGACAGGACTACGAGCAGTACTTC.

This chain joins TRBV27 and TRBJ1-2, with 10 bases aligning to TRBD1. The trim removed 5 bases at V and 0 bases at J, leaving 15 bases unmatched. CDR3 length: 19 amino acids. CDR1 and CDR2 from the germline V gene are MNHEY and SMNVEV (reference sequence). The CDR3 DNA is TGTGCCAGCAGTAAAATCGCCGGGGACAGGGGTAGCGCTAACTATGGCTACACCTTC. It encodes CASSKIAGDRGSANYGYTF.

This clonotype was found many times. V and J are TRBV20-1 and TRBJ2-3, with 7 positions matching TRBD1. In germline, CDR1 is DFQATT, CDR2 SNEGSKA (reference sequence). This CDR3 is built from 13 residues. V dropped 7 bases and J dropped 6; count of bases not matched to a gene: 10. The CDR3, as DNA: TGCAGTGAACAGGGGCAGGTCTCGGATACGCAGTATTTT. Amino acid sequence: CSEQGQVSDTQYF.

This clonotype showed up many times. The chain joins TRBV20-1 to TRBJ1-3; D is possibly TRBD1 (5 bases). From germline, CDR1 is DFQATT and CDR2 SNEGSKA (reference sequence). This CDR3 region has 14 residues. The V end lost 3 bases, the J end lost 0 bases, and 9 bases lay between the germline ends. CDR3 amino acids: CSARSGSSGNTIYF. CDR3 in DNA: TGCAGTGCTAGGTCAGGGAGCTCTGGAAACACCATATATTTT.

This clonotype came up many times. The chain links TRBV27 to TRBJ1-4, with D possibly TRBD1 on 6 matching bases. CDR1 and CDR2 from the germline V gene are MNHEY and SMNVEV (reference sequence). CDR3 size: 15 residues. V dropped 2 bases and J dropped 7 bases, with 14 bases sitting between them. The CDR3 region has the DNA TGTGCCAGCAGTTTACGCCAGGGGAGGAGTGAAAAACTGTTTTTT. Protein sequence: CASSLRQGRSEKLFF.

Ten or more counts support this clonotype. This chain joins TRBV28 and TRBJ2-4; TRBD2 is a possible D gene (5 bases). Trimming stripped 6 bases from V and 8 bases from J, with 17 bases between. Germline loops: CDR1 MDHEN, CDR2 SYDVKM. The CDR3 has 14 amino acids. The CDR3 DNA sequence: TGTGCCAGCAGCACCACCGGGGTTTGGGACATTCAGTACTTC. It specifies CASSTTGVWDIQYF.

This clonotype was seen repeatedly, ten times or more. The chain combines TRBV20-1 with TRBJ2-3; D is undetermined. The length of the CDR3 is 14 residues. CDR1 is DFQATT, CDR2 SNEGSKA, per germline (reference sequence). The V and J ends lost 1 base and 3 bases respectively, with 11 bases between them. The CDR3 protein is CSARGLVRTDTQYF. CDR3 nucleotides: TGCAGTGCTAGAGGGCTAGTAAGGACAGATACGCAGTATTTT.

This clonotype was counted ten times or more. The chain couples TRBV20-1 to TRBJ2-7; 7 bases are shared with TRBD2. Germline CDR1 is DFQATT and CDR2 is SNEGSKA (reference sequence). The CDR3 length is 14 residues. V shed 0 bases and J 0 bases; nucleotides not matched to a gene: 2. The chain's CDR3 is CSARDRGSSYEQYF. The CDR3 region has the DNA TGCAGTGCTAGAGATCGCGGGAGCTCCTACGAGCAGTACTTC.

This clonotype has a handful of counts. The chain joins TRBV23-1 to TRBJ2-7, with a weak D call TRBD1 (5 bases). TRBV23-1 has ORF status, its function being uncertain. The ends were cut back, 0 bases at V and 4 bases at J, with 16 bases in the middle. The CDR3 totals 16 residues. CDR3 nucleotides: TGCGCCAGCAGTCAATCGGGGCCCTCGGGCAGATACGAGCAGTACTTC. Protein product: CASSQSGPSGRYEQYF.

This clonotype was detected only a few times. This chain links TRBV19 with TRBJ1-5; D not certain. The CDR3 covers 12 residues. Trimming stripped 1 base from V and 5 bases from J, with 3 bases between. Germline V CDR1 and CDR2: LNHDA, SQIVND (reference sequence). CDR3 coding DNA: TGTGCCAGTAGTATAGTGGATCAGCCCCAGCATTTT. Translating it yields CASSIVDQPQHF.